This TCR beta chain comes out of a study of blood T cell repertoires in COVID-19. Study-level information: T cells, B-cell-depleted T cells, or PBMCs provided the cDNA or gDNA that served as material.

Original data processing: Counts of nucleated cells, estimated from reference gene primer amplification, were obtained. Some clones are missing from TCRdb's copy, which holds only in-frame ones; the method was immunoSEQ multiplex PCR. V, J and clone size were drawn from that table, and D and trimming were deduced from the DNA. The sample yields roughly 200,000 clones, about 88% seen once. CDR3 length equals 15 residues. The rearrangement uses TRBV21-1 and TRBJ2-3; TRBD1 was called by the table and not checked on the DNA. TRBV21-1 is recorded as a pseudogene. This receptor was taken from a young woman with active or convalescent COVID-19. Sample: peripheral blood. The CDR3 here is CASSISSVSTDTQYF. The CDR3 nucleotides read TGTGCCAGCAGCATCTCATCAGTCAGCACAGATACGCAGTATTTT.